These 4 T cell receptor beta chains were all obtained from the same sample, sequenced in a study of blood T cells in healthy people across ages (dated by TCRdb to about 2015). Libraries were made using 5' RACE. Instrument used: Illumina HiSeq 2500. A second PCR of 7 to 11 cycles was performed with a sample-barcoded 5' primer and a J-beta primer mix. The raw public reads went through TCRdb reprocessing: fastp at Q25, MiXCR clone calling, in-frame beta chains kept. All rows with the same CDR3 protein become a single entry with the most common DNA and genes. The sample data list more than 500,000 distinct CDR3 sequences, and roughly a quarter of these were observed just once. Of the sample, 3% to 4.5% is held by the ten largest clones. This same sample was also part of a study on T cells of mothers and their children.

Sequenced: blood. The receptors come from a boy aged 2-9 years in good health.

This clonotype was picked up a small number of times. The chain couples TRBV7-9 to TRBJ2-1, with 10 bases matching TRBD2. The V gene end was trimmed by 5 bases and the J gene end by 5 bases; junction bases not matched to a gene: 9. From germline, CDR1 is SEHNR and CDR2 FQNEAQ (reference sequence). The length of the CDR3 is 16 residues. This CDR3 is CASSPRASGGHNEQFF. DNA for the CDR3: TGTGCCAGCAGCCCCAGGGCTAGCGGGGGTCACAATGAGCAGTTCTTC.

The chain links TRBV3-1 to TRBJ2-3, with no clear D. The V end was cut by 2 bases, the J end by 0 bases, with 9 bases between. Germline V lookup: CDR1 LGHDT, CDR2 YNNKEL (reference sequence). The CDR3 totals 15 residues. The CDR3 spells CASSQSTTSTDTQYF. The DNA of the CDR3 is TGTGCCAGCAGCCAAAGTACTACTAGCACAGATACGCAGTATTTT.

This clonotype was observed a handful of times. J is TRBJ2-3 and V is TRBV4-3, with TRBD2 as a possible D gene (5 bases). In germline, CDR1 is LGHNA, CDR2 YSLEER. Trimming removed 0 bases at V and 2 bases at J, with 21 bases between. The CDR3 length is 19 residues. The CDR3 DNA is TGCGCCAGCAGCCAAGATAGATGGACGGGCCGGGATTCCACAGATACGCAGTATTTT. Translated: CASSQDRWTGRDSTDTQYF.

The chain joins TRBV7-9 to TRBJ2-7, with TRBD1 matching 11 bases. V lost 2 bases and J lost 4; bases outside the gene matches: 7. This CDR3 is 16 amino acids long. CDR1 is SEHNR, CDR2 FQNEAQ, per germline (reference sequence). The CDR3 is CASSLPRTGGGYEQYF. The CDR3 DNA sequence: TGTGCCAGCAGCTTACCACGGACAGGGGGCGGATACGAGCAGTACTTC. Full variable domain (rest looked up from reference TRBV7-9 and TRBJ2-7): DTGVSQNPRHKITKRGQNVTFRCDPISEHNRLYWYRQTLGQGPEFLTYFQNEAQLEKSRLLSDRFSAERPKGSFSTLEIQRTEQGDSAMYLCASSLPRTGGGYEQYFGPGTRLTVT.